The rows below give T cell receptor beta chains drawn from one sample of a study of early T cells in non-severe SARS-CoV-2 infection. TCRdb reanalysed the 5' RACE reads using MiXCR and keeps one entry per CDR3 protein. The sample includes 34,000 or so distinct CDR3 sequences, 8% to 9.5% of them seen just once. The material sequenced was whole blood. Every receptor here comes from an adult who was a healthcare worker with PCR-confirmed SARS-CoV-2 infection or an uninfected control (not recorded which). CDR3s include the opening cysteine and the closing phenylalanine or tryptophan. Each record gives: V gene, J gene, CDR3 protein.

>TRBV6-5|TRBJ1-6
CASSYSRQNDSPLHF
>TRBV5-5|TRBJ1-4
CASSSGQTNEKLFF
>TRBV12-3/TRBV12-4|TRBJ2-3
CASSTWTSGTDTQYF
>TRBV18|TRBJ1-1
CASSQTGISVAFF
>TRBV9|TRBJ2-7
CASSVSPYYEQYF
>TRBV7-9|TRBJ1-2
CASSPGTVNYGYTF
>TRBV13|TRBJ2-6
CASSPRGLALSGANVLTF
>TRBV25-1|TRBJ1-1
CASRRGFTEAFF
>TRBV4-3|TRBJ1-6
CASSQAPPYSPLHF
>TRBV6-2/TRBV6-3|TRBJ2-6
CASRHSGQSGANVLTF
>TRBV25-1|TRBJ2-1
CASSATGGSHNEQFF
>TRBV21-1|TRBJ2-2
CARDKKGTGELFF
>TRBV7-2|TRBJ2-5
CASSLDETQYF
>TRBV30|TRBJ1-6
CAWSVSGSSSPLHF
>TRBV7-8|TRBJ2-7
CASSPAGGRAYEQYF
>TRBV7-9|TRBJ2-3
CASSLVSSTDTQYF
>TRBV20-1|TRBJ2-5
CSARDGPWRETQYF
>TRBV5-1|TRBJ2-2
CASSSNSGLRGGELFF
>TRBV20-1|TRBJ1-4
CSAATGPVDALFF
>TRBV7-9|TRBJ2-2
CASSTLGLAMNTGELFF
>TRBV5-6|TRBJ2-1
CASSFFGHEQFF
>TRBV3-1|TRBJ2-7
CASSRLAGAREQYF
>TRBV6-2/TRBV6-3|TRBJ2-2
CASSLSLNTGELFF
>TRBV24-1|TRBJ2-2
CATERGFSTGELFF
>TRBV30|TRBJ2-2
CAWSVQGPDTGELFF
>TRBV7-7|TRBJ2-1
CASSSRARNEQFF
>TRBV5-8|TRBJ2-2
CASSLFGELFF
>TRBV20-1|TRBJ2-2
CSAQPPSATGELFF
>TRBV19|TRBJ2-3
CASSMAVASSTDTQYF
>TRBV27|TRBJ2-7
CASGDGTGGLSYEQYF
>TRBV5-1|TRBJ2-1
CASSLGPRAGGHNEQFF
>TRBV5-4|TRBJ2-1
CASSYTGTARNEQFF
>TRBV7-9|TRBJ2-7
CASSLRRLIDEQYF
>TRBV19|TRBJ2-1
CASSMVAGGSYNEQFF
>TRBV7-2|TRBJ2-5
CASSLVGQGRGETQYF
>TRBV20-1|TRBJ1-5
CSARATGVKNQPQHF
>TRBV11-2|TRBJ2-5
CASSPTRGGETQYF
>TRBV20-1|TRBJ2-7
CSATGEGYSYEQYF
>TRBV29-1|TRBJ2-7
CSVDTSYEQYF
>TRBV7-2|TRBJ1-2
CASSYGQGDYGYTF
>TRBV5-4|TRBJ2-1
CASSKEGGSYNEQFF
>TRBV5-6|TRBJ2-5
CASSLSPGARKTQYF